The 20 T cell receptor beta chains below come from one sample, sequenced in a study of T cell repertoires in cytomegalovirus infection (dated by TCRdb to between 2018 and 2021). TCRdb shows the sequencer as Illumina HiSeq 1500. TCRdb applied fastp at Q25 and MiXCR to the public reads, then kept only in-frame beta chains. CDR3 protein sequences are deduplicated, and each keeps its most common genes and DNA. In all, the sample holds 150,000 or so distinct CDR3 sequences, and about a fifth of those were seen once. Of the sample, under 30% falls within the top ten clones. What these receptors recognize is not known. The intended sense of this specimen's treatment or condition label: in vitro stimulation with specific CMV peptide epitopes to enrich CMV-specific T cells. This material consisted of CD8+ T cells from cultured PBMCs, taken from culture after CMV antigen stimulation. The receptor source for this set is a human donor in good health (CMV status not recorded). Some clones in this sample may be carry-over from other donors' samples.

The CDR3 bases are TGTGCCAGCAACGTAGCTTTGGCGGACGAGCAGTACTTC. Its protein is CASNVALADEQYF. The genes are TRBV6-2 or TRBV6-3 and TRBJ2-7; unclear D gene. The V end was cut by 7 bases, the J end by 5 bases, with 15 bases between. Germline CDR1 and CDR2: MNHEY and SVGEGT. The CDR3 is made up of 13 amino acids.

This clonotype was seen a handful of times. V and J are TRBV12-3 or TRBV12-4 and TRBJ2-2; the match to TRBD1 covers 8 bases. There are 17 residues in the CDR3. The J segment lost 8 bases and the V segment lost 3 bases, leaving 14 bases of the junction unmatched. The CDR3 DNA reads as TGTGCCAGCAGTTTGTGGCGCCAGGGGGCGATATTTGGGGAGCTGTTTTTT. Protein sequence: CASSLWRQGAIFGELFF.

This clonotype was observed a few times. V gene TRBV7-9 combines with J gene TRBJ2-7, with D unclear. Trimming left V 3 bases short and J 6 bases short, with 9 bases between. This CDR3 spans 12 amino acids. Germline values: CDR1 SEHNR, CDR2 FQNEAQ (reference sequence). CDR3 region: CASSFKDAEQYF. CDR3 sequence (DNA): TGTGCCAGCAGCTTCAAGGACGCCGAGCAGTACTTC.

This clonotype showed up just once. The chain recombines TRBV7-3 with TRBJ1-5; D unclear. The germline V and J ends were trimmed by 1 base and 3 bases, with 4 bases remaining between them. CDR3 length equals 13 residues. Germline V gene sequence: CDR1 SGHTA, CDR2 FQGTGA. The CDR3 sequence: CASSLNDNQPQHF. The DNA of the CDR3 is TGTGCCAGCAGCTTAAATGACAATCAGCCCCAGCATTTT.

In this sample, this clonotype turned up a few times. The chain carries TRBV7-2 and TRBJ2-5; 7 bases are a match to TRBD1. Germline V gene sequence: CDR1 SGHTA, CDR2 FQGNSA. The junction had 6 bases not matched to a gene; V was cut back by 7 bases and J by 1 base. This CDR3 has 14 amino acids. The CDR3 spells CASNGWDSQETQYF. In DNA form, the CDR3 reads TGTGCCAGCAACGGGTGGGACAGCCAAGAGACCCAGTACTTC.

This clonotype occurred a few times. The chain uses TRBV7-6 and TRBJ2-5; D may be TRBD1 or TRBD2 (5 bases each). CDR1 is SGHVS and CDR2 is FNYEAQ in the germline V gene. This CDR3 contains 15 residues. Trimming removed 5 bases at V and 2 bases at J, with 15 bases between. CDR3 coding DNA: TGTGCCAGCAGCCTCCATCAGGGAGTTCAAGAGACCCAGTACTTC. It is translated as CASSLHQGVQETQYF.

The genes are TRBV7-9 and TRBJ2-7; tentatively, D is TRBD2 (5 bases). Germline-derived CDR1 and CDR2 are SEHNR and FQNEAQ (reference sequence). Trimming removed 10 bases from V and 0 bases from J, with 13 bases in between. The CDR3 totals 13 residues. CDR3 in DNA: TGTGCCACTAAGCCGGGGAGCTCCTACGAGCAGTACTTC. This gives the protein CATKPGSSYEQYF.

This clonotype came up a few times. The chain couples TRBV11-2 to TRBJ2-1, with 9 bases lining up with TRBD1. With 1 base clipped from V and 1 base from J, the junction kept 5 bases outside the gene matches. This CDR3 has 17 amino acids. Germline-derived CDR1 and CDR2 are SGHAT and FQNNGV. CDR3 DNA sequence: TGTGCCAGCAGCTTAGTTGGACAGGGGCCTTCCTACAATGAGCAGTTCTTC. Translation gives CASSLVGQGPSYNEQFF. Full variable domain (rest looked up from reference TRBV11-2 and TRBJ2-1): EAGVAQSPRYKIIEKRQSVAFWCNPISGHATLYWYQQILGQGPKLLIQFQNNGVVDDSQLPKDRFSAERLKGVDSTLKIQPAKLEDSAVYLCASSLVGQGPSYNEQFFGPGTRLTVL.

This clonotype was counted many times. The V gene is TRBV6-1, the J gene TRBJ2-7; 10 positions agree with TRBD2. This CDR3 spans 15 amino acids. V lost 2 bases and J lost 0; bases outside the gene matches: 1. Germline CDR1 reads MNHNS; CDR2 reads SASEGT. The CDR3 DNA reads TGTGCCAGCAGTGAACTAGCGGGGGCCTCCTACGAGCAGTACTTC. This sequence encodes CASSELAGASYEQYF.

The chain uses TRBV15 and TRBJ1-1; D is undetermined. This CDR3 is 15 amino acids long. Germline assignment: CDR1 LNHNV and CDR2 YYDKDF (reference sequence). V lost 3 bases to trimming and J lost 1 base, with 12 bases between them. This chain's CDR3 is CATSRTGETNTEAFF. CDR3 DNA sequence: TGTGCCACCAGCAGGACTGGAGAGACGAACACTGAAGCTTTCTTT.

The CDR3 DNA reads as TGTGCCAGCAGTTACAGGGCGAGGTATGGCTACACCTTC. Encoded protein: CASSYRARYGYTF. The chain employs TRBV6-5 and TRBJ1-2; D uncertain. The germline V gene has CDR1 MNHEY and CDR2 SVGAGI. V lost 2 bases and J 5 bases, leaving 9 bases between the germline ends. The CDR3 totals 13 residues.

The V call is TRBV19, the J call TRBJ1-1; 7 bases are shared with TRBD1. The V segment lost 1 base and the J segment 3 bases; nucleotides outside the gene matches: 8. The CDR3 spans 16 residues. The germline V gene encodes CDR1 LNHDA and CDR2 SQIVND (reference sequence). The CDR3 DNA sequence: TGTGCCAGTAGTATAGCAGACAGGGAGCGTGACACTGAAGCTTTCTTT. Translated: CASSIADRERDTEAFF.

The chain joins TRBV12-3 or TRBV12-4 to TRBJ1-1; unclear D gene. The CDR3 runs 15 residues. Trimming stripped 1 base from V and 13 bases from J, with 22 bases between. The CDR3 coding sequence is TGTGCCAGCAGTTTAGGTCTTGGAGGGCTACACTGGAGTTTCTTT. Its translation: CASSLGLGGLHWSFF.

V and J are TRBV6-2 or TRBV6-3 and TRBJ1-6; a possible D gene is TRBD1 (6 bases). Trimming stripped 2 bases from V and 7 bases from J, with 12 bases between. The length of the CDR3 is 15 residues. Germline V CDR1 and CDR2: MNHEY, SVGEGT. For the CDR3, the DNA is TGTGCCAGCAGTTACATGGACAGTCGCAATTCACCCCTCCACTTT. This encodes CASSYMDSRNSPLHF.

The V call is TRBV30, the J call TRBJ2-3, with 9 bases that match TRBD1. Trimming took 0 bases from V and 0 from J; bases not matched to a gene: 1. This CDR3 region has 15 residues. Germline loops: CDR1 GTSNPN, CDR2 SVGIG (reference sequence). The CDR3 DNA follows: TGTGCCTGGAGTGTCGGACAGGGGAGCACAGATACGCAGTATTTT. Its protein product is CAWSVGQGSTDTQYF. Based on the CDR3 plus reference TRBV30 and TRBJ2-3, the full variable domain is SQTIHQWPATLVQPVGSPLSLECTVEGTSNPNLYWYRQAAGRGLQLLFYSVGIGQISSEVPQNLSASRPQDRQFILSSKKLLLSDSGFYLCAWSVGQGSTDTQYFGPGTRLTVL.

V gene TRBV24-1 combines with J gene TRBJ2-3; D gene uncertain. Germline CDR1 KGHDR, CDR2 SFDVKD. Trimming removed 3 bases at V and 5 bases at J, with 8 bases between. The CDR3 sequence is 13 residues long. CDR3 loop: CATSDPVLDTQYF. The CDR3 DNA reads as TGTGCCACCAGTGATCCGGTGCTAGATACGCAGTATTTT.

The chain joins TRBV5-6 to TRBJ2-1; D is unresolved. V lost 3 bases, J lost 3 bases, and 4 bases lay in between. This CDR3 contains 12 residues. Per germline, CDR1 SGHDT and CDR2 YYEEEE. The CDR3 protein is CASSSDYNEQFF. In DNA form, the CDR3 reads TGTGCCAGCAGCTCCGACTACAATGAGCAGTTCTTC.

A few counts support this clonotype. The genes are TRBV7-2 and TRBJ2-1; 9 nucleotides line up with TRBD1. The CDR3 has 19 amino acids. The junction had 19 bases not matched to a gene; V was cut back by 3 bases and J by 7 bases. Germline CDR1 is SGHTA and CDR2 is FQGNSA. The CDR3 loop reads CASSFKTPPRDRVENEQFF. CDR3 DNA sequence: TGTGCCAGCAGCTTTAAGACCCCCCCCCGGGACAGGGTGGAGAATGAGCAGTTCTTC.

V usage is TRBV29-1 and J usage is TRBJ2-1, with unresolved D. CDR3 length: 12 amino acids. With 8 bases removed from V and 7 bases from J, the gap between germline ends came to 15 bases. Germline V gives CDR1 SQVTM, CDR2 ANQGSEA. The CDR3 is CSPSRLGNEQFF. The CDR3 DNA reads as TGCAGCCCCTCTCGCCTGGGGAATGAGCAGTTCTTC.

Only a few counts were recorded for this clonotype. The V and J genes are TRBV7-8 and TRBJ1-2; no firm D call. The germline V gene has CDR1 SGHVS and CDR2 FQNEAQ. This CDR3 spans 15 amino acids. The V and J ends lost 2 bases and 1 base respectively, with 11 bases between them. CDR3 bases: TGTGCCAGCAGCTTACTAAACACACTTAACTATGGCTACACCTTC. As protein: CASSLLNTLNYGYTF. Looking up the rest from reference TRBV7-8 and TRBJ1-2 gives the full variable domain: GAGVSQSPRYKVAKRGQDVALRCDPISGHVSLFWYQQALGQGPEFLTYFQNEAQLDKSGLPSDRFFAERPEGSVSTLKIQRTQQEDSAVYLCASSLLNTLNYGYTFGSGTRLTVV.